This is a list of T cell receptor beta chains from one sample in a study of cytotoxic CD8 clonotypes in ibrutinib-treated CLL. TCRdb's table, derived via immunoSEQ multiplex PCR, lists solely in-frame clones and lacks some. Here the sample spans about 160,000 clones, 88% being singletons. Source: PBMCs, taken at disease progression, from a patient treated with ibrutinib. The receptors stem from a human donor with chronic lymphocytic leukemia. CDR3s include the opening cysteine and the closing phenylalanine or tryptophan. The order of the fields is CDR3 length, clone size, D gene, J gene, V gene, CDR3 DNA, CDR3 protein. A D gene is named only where the DNA matches it firmly. Size tells how often a clone was seen (once, few, many) or the class of an expanded clone, and some rows leave it out.

14 NA NA TRBJ1-2 TRBV19 TGTGCCCTCGACGGGAGGGCCACAAACTATGGCTACACCTTC CALDGRATNYGYTF
16 NA TRBD2 TRBJ2-1 TRBV11-3 TGTGCCAGCAGCCACGGCGTAGCGGGAGTTTCAAATGAGCAGTTCTTC CASSHGVAGVSNEQFF
17 NA TRBD1 TRBJ1-2 TRBV7-2 TGTGCCAGCAGCTTAGCCTCCTTCCAGGGGGCGCTTTATGGCTACACCTTC CASSLASFQGALYGYTF
15 NA TRBD1 TRBJ2-7 TRBV19 TGTGCCAGTAGTATAGCCCTGACAGGGTCAGGCGAGCAGTACTTC CASSIALTGSGEQYF
14 NA TRBD1 TRBJ2-7 TRBV5-1 TGCGCCAGCAGCTCCTCCGGACAGGTGTACGAGCAGTACTTC CASSSSGQVYEQYF
16 NA NA TRBJ2-3 TRBV28 TGTGCCAGCAGTTCCCGACTGGACCCTCCCCGAGATACGCAGTATTTT CASSSRLDPPRDTQYF
15 NA NA TRBJ1-2 TRBV5-6 TGTGCCAGCAGCTACAAGGGTTTCGGGGGGTATGGCTACACCTTC CASSYKGFGGYGYTF
18 NA TRBD2 TRBJ2-3 TRBV11-1 TGTGCCAGCACCTTCTCACTGGGAGGCGGGAGCGGCACAGATACGCAGTATTTT CASTFSLGGGSGTDTQYF
14 once NA TRBJ2-7 TRBV27 TGTGCCAGCAGTTTATCGGTGGGAGAAGGCGAGCAGTACTTC CASSLSVGEGEQYF
17 once TRBD2 TRBJ2-7 TRBV2 TGTGCCAGCAGGGCCGGACTAGCGGGAGGGCGCGGGTACGAGCAGTACTTC CASRAGLAGGRGYEQYF
16 NA TRBD2 TRBJ2-1 TRBV9 TGTGCCAGCAGCGAGACTAGCGGGCTCGACAGGGGTGAGCAGTTCTTC CASSETSGLDRGEQFF
16 NA NA TRBJ1-4 TRBV19 TGTGCCAGTAGTATTGGGGGTACTTGGTCTAATGAAAAACTGTTTTTT CASSIGGTWSNEKLFF
14 NA NA TRBJ2-1 TRBV7-2 TGTGCCAGCAGCTTAATCGCGGGATACGATGAGCAGTTCTTC CASSLIAGYDEQFF
11 NA NA TRBJ1-4 TRBV14 TGTGCCAGCAGCCAAGAGGGTACACTGTTTTTT CASSQEGTLFF
16 NA NA TRBJ1-2 TRBV7-2 TGTGCCAGCAGCTTAGCTCCGCAGGCAAGTTACTATGGCTACACCTTC CASSLAPQASYYGYTF
15 NA TRBD1 TRBJ1-4 TRBV25-1 TGTGCCAGCAGTGAACCACAGGGGATAGGGGAAAAACTGTTTTTT CASSEPQGIGEKLFF
15 NA TRBD1 TRBJ2-7 TRBV9 TGTGCCAGCAGCGTAGATGGGACAGACTTCTACGAGCAGTACTTC CASSVDGTDFYEQYF
13 NA NA TRBJ1-1 TRBV19 TGTGCCAGCGCAGGGCTTATGAACACTGAAGCTTTCTTT CASAGLMNTEAFF
12 NA NA TRBJ2-5 TRBV7-2 TGTGCCGAGGCCCAGGGTACAGAGACCCAGTACTTC CAEAQGTETQYF
13 NA NA TRBJ2-2 TRBV18 TGTGCCAGCTCACGGGGATTAGCCGGGGAGCTGTTTTTT CASSRGLAGELFF
14 NA NA TRBJ2-1 TRBV30 TGTGCCTGGAATCAGGACTTTTCCTACAATGAGCAGTTCTTC CAWNQDFSYNEQFF
11 few NA TRBJ1-2 TRBV29-1 TGCAGCGTTGAAGGAAATGATGGCTACACCTTC CSVEGNDGYTF
18 NA NA TRBJ2-7 TRBV4-2 TGTGCCAGCAGCCAAGAGAGGGGGATGACCGACTTCTCCTACGAGCAGTACTTC CASSQERGMTDFSYEQYF
15 once NA TRBJ1-1 TRBV6-5 TGTGCCAGCAGTCCACGCGACAGGTCAAACACTGAAGCTTTCTTT CASSPRDRSNTEAFF
16 few TRBD2 TRBJ2-1 TRBV19 TGTGCCAGTAGTATATTCGGGAGGGCCGAGTCGAGTGAGCAGTTCTTC CASSIFGRAESSEQFF
15 NA TRBD1 TRBJ1-2 TRBV6-5 TGTGCCAGCAGTTACGGGACAGGGGGATACTATGGCTACACCTTC CASSYGTGGYYGYTF
15 once NA TRBJ2-7 TRBV7-8 TGTGCCAGCAGTTCCGGCGGGGACTCCGGCTACGAGCAGTACTTC CASSSGGDSGYEQYF
15 NA TRBD1 TRBJ2-7 TRBV2 TGTGCCAGCAGCGTTCCGGGACAGGGGGCTTACGAGCAGTACTTC CASSVPGQGAYEQYF
16 NA NA TRBJ2-1 TRBV11-3 TGTGCCAGCAGCTCCAGGGGATCCCCCTTCTACAATGAGCAGTTCTTC CASSSRGSPFYNEQFF
12 NA NA TRBJ1-4 TRBV23-1 TGCGCCAGCAGTCAATTGTGGGGAAAACTGTTTTTT CASSQLWGKLFF
16 NA NA TRBJ2-2 TRBV7-6 TGTGCCAGCAGCTTAGTAGAACAGACAAACACCGGGGAGCTGTTTTTT CASSLVEQTNTGELFF
15 NA TRBD2 TRBJ2-1 TRBV7-8 TGTGCCAGCAGCTTAAGCGGGAGGGCGTATGGTGAGCAGTTCTTC CASSLSGRAYGEQFF
14 NA TRBD1 TRBJ1-2 TRBV7-2 TGTGCCAGCAGCATTCCCGGGACAGGGAAGGGCTACACCTTC CASSIPGTGKGYTF
16 few TRBD1 TRBJ2-3 TRBV28 TGTGCCAGCAGTAATGCCGGGACAGGGGGCACAGATACGCAGTATTTT CASSNAGTGGTDTQYF
16 NA TRBD1 TRBJ2-7 TRBV27 TGTGCCAGCAGCCGGTTAGGGACAGCCTTCGTCCACGAGCAGTACTTC CASSRLGTAFVHEQYF
16 NA TRBD2 TRBJ2-2 TRBV5-1 TGCGCCAGCAGCGTAACCGGGACTAGCCCTACCGGGGAGCTGTTTTTT CASSVTGTSPTGELFF
14 NA TRBD1 TRBJ1-1 TRBV11-3 TGTGCCAGCAGCTCCGCGACAGGGGGCACTGAAGCTTTCTTT CASSSATGGTEAFF
14 NA NA TRBJ2-7 TRBV19 TGTGCCAGTAGTATGGCGGATACCTCCTACGAGCAGTACTTC CASSMADTSYEQYF
16 NA TRBD2 TRBJ2-7 TRBV19 TGTGCCAGTAGTCTCAGCGGGTCTAGCGGGGGCTACGAGCAGTACTTC CASSLSGSSGGYEQYF